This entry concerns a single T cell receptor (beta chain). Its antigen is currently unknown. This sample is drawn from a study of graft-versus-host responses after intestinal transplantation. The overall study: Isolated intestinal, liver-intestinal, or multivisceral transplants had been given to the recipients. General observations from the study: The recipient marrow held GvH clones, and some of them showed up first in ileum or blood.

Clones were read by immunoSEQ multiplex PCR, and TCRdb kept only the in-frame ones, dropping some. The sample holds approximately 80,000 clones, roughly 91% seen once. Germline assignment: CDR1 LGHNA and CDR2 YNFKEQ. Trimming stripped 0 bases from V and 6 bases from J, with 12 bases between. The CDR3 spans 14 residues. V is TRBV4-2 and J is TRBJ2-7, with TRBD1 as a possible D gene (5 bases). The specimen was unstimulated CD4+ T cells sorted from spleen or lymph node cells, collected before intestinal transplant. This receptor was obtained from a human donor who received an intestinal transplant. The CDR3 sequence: CASSQDPQGIEQYF. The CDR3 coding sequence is TGTGCCAGCAGCCAAGATCCGCAGGGAATCGAGCAGTACTTC.